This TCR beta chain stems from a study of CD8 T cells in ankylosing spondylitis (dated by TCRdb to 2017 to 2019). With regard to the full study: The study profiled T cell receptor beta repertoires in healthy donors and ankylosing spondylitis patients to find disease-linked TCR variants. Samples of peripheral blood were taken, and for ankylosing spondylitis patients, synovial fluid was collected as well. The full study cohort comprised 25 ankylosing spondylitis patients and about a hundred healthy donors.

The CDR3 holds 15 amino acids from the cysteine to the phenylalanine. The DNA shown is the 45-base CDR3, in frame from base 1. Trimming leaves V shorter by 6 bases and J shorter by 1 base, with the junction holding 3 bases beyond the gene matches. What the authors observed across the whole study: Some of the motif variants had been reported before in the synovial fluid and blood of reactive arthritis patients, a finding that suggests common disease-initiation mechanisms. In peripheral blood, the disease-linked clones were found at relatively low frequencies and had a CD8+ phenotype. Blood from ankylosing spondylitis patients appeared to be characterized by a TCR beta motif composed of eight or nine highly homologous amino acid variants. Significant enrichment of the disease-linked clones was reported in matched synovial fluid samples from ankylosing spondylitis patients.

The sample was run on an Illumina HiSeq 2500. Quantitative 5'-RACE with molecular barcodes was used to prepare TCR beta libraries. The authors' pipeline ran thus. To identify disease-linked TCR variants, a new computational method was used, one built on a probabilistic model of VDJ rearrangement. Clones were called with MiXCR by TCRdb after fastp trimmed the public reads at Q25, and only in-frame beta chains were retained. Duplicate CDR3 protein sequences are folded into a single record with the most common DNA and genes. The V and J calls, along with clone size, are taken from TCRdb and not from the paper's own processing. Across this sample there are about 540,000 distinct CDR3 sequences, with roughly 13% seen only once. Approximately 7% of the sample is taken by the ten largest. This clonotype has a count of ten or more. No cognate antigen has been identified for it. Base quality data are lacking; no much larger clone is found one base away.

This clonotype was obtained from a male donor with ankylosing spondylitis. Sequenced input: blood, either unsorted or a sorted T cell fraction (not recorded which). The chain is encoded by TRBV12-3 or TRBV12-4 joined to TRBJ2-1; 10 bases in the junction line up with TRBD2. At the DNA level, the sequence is TGTGCCAGCAGAGAAGCGGGAGGGTCCTACAATGAGCAGTTCTTC. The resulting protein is CASREAGGSYNEQFF.